This entry is about one T cell receptor beta chain. This clonotype was recorded once. The antigen it recognizes is unknown. Per-nucleotide qualities are absent, and no much larger clonotype sits a single base away. A single read offers scant evidence. This entry comes from a study of patients and donors after allogeneic stem cell transplantation (dated by TCRdb to the early 2020s). The CDR3 holds 15 amino acids from the cysteine to the phenylalanine. The retained sequence is limited to the CDR3, 45 bases, with the frame set at the first base. As encoded in the germline V gene (reference sequence), CDR1 is LNHDA while CDR2 is SQIVND. The trim is 9 bases for V and 8 bases for J, with a gap of 25 bases between the germline ends. The library was produced with RT-PCR. Sequencing took place on a NextSeq 550. The public reads were quality trimmed at Q25 with fastp and then assembled into clones with MiXCR by TCRdb, keeping productive beta chains. Merged by CDR3 protein, the rows form single entries marked with the most common genes and DNA. This sample holds about 410,000 distinct CDR3 sequences; 16% were observed only once. The ten most abundant clones make up 6% to 8% of the sample.

This TCR was sampled from a human donor who was either an allogeneic HSCT recipient or a stem cell or donor lymphocyte infusion donor (not recorded which). It is not recorded whose cells these are; they may come from a transplant donor. The sequenced sample consisted of blood, either unsorted or a sorted T cell fraction (not recorded which). The chain joins TRBV19 to TRBJ1-2; a confident D gene designation cannot be given. DNA sequence: TGTGCCAGCTGCCAAGAACCGACCCGACGACGAGGCTACACCTTC. It specifies CASCQEPTRRRGYTF.